The rows below give T cell receptor beta chains drawn from one sample of a study of cytomegalovirus exposure and HLA in healthy donors. Only in-frame clones appear in the TCRdb table, and some are missing; sequencing was by immunoSEQ multiplex PCR. The ten most abundant clones cover 2% to 2.5% of a sample with approximately 150,000 clones. Sequencing was performed on PBMCs. The receptors were sampled from a woman under 30 in good health and CMV-seronegative. Both conserved end residues are part of each CDR3. Fields, in order: D gene, V gene, J gene, CDR3 protein. The D gene is left open where the match is weak.

>NA|TRBV4-3|TRBJ2-3
CASSQRSGGDLLYTDTQYF
>NA|TRBV6-5|TRBJ1-4
CASSYSRTPNEKLFF
>TRBD2|TRBV11-3|TRBJ2-1
CASSPFLAGHYNEQFF
>NA|TRBV2|TRBJ2-3
CASSSGGGRTTDTQYF
>NA|TRBV4-1|TRBJ2-1
CASSQDGQREIFYNEQFF
>TRBD1|TRBV4-1|TRBJ1-6
CASSHTGEDSPLHF
>NA|TRBV18|TRBJ2-3
CASSLSGGRTDTQYF
>NA|TRBV6-1|TRBJ2-1
CASSEGVVAGAGEQFF
>TRBD2|TRBV5-1|TRBJ2-1
CASSRGTSGSSDEQFF
>TRBD1|TRBV7-9|NA
CASSVTGTGPREQYF
>NA|TRBV11-2|TRBJ1-1
CASSPRGAAEAFF
>NA|TRBV30|TRBJ1-5
CAWNTGYGQPQHF
>NA|TRBV27|TRBJ1-1
CASSLTTGALNTEAFF
>TRBD2|TRBV14|TRBJ2-3
CASSQGLLAGTDTQYF
>NA|TRBV9|TRBJ2-2
CASSVAPGHSQPSIGSGELFF
>NA|TRBV6-5|TRBJ2-7
CASSYGGRSKEQYF
>TRBD1|TRBV6-5|TRBJ1-1
CASERPGQGGTEAFF
>TRBD1|TRBV27|TRBJ1-2
CASSPGTGEGYTF
>TRBD1|TRBV6-1|TRBJ2-7
CASSDRTGSPYEQYF
>NA|TRBV6-7|TRBJ2-3
CASKRRFNRLASTDTQYF
>TRBD2|TRBV7-2|TRBJ2-1
CASSALAGGRDEQFF
>NA|TRBV18|TRBJ1-1
CASSPGQNTEAFF
>TRBD2|TRBV18|TRBJ2-3
CASSPGRLAADTQYF
>TRBD1|TRBV2|TRBJ1-3
CASSGQGSGNTIYF
>TRBD1|TRBV6-6|TRBJ2-5
CASTRGDRRETQYF
>NA|TRBV19|TRBJ1-5
CASSIGQAHGQPQHF
>TRBD1|TRBV9|TRBJ2-3
CASSVDAGTANTDTQYF
>NA|TRBV7-8|TRBJ1-2
CASSSGGYGYTF
>NA|TRBV5-1|TRBJ1-2
CASSLEMGANYGYTF
>TRBD1|TRBV27|TRBJ1-2
CASSLSQGVGYGYTF
>TRBD1|TRBV6-6|TRBJ1-2
CASSYLVDRGYGYTF
>TRBD2|TRBV5-1|TRBJ2-5
CASSLESGRAEETQYF
>NA|TRBV19|TRBJ2-7
CASSIAGLDIYEQYF
>TRBD1|TRBV27|TRBJ2-6
CASGPTGMGTGANVLTF
>NA|TRBV25-1|TRBJ1-1
CASSGQDRKAFF
>TRBD2|TRBV4-2|TRBJ2-3
CASSQAEAGGSTDTQYF
>NA|TRBV2|TRBJ1-4
CASRGLGNEKLFF
>TRBD1|TRBV12-5|TRBJ2-5
CASGLSGGETQYF
>NA|TRBV5-4|TRBJ1-2
CASSQGQLSYGYTF
>TRBD1|TRBV6-1|TRBJ2-1
CASSTLGQGYNEQFF
>TRBD1|TRBV5-1|TRBJ1-4
CASSSPQGVGGPTNEKLFF
>TRBD1|TRBV7-3|TRBJ2-6
CASSHRQGTSGANVLTF
>NA|TRBV7-9|TRBJ1-2
CASSLVEEGYTF
>TRBD1|TRBV2|TRBJ1-6
CAGSGGRGHSPLHF